The 25 T cell receptor beta chains in this list originate from one sample, sequenced in a study of OX40 agonist ivuxolimab in advanced cancers. The receptor library was made with the immunoSEQ multiplex PCR assay. TCRdb obtained this table from immuneACCESS and retained in-frame rearrangements with V and J assigned. These tables miss some clones; where compared with another copy, unresolved V genes account for less than half of the shortfall, and the remainder is unexplained. The sample records around 60,000 clones, more than 75% of which are singletons. The ten largest clones take up less than 3.5% of the sample. The sample in question was CD4+ or CD8+ T cells sorted from blood, obtained in a trial of the OX40 agonist ivuxolimab. These receptors were obtained from an adult with an advanced solid tumor such as melanoma, head and neck, liver or kidney cancer.

This clone has just a few counts. The chain links TRBV9 to TRBJ1-6, with 8 bases that match TRBD1. CDR1 SGDLS and CDR2 YYNGEE come from the germline V gene. The CDR3 contains 15 residues. Trimming removed 0 bases from V and 9 bases from J; junction bases left unmatched: 5. In nucleotides, the CDR3 is TGTGCCAGCAGCGTAGGAACAGGGGGGAGTTCACCCCTCCACTTT. This codes for CASSVGTGGSSPLHF.

J is TRBJ2-3 and V is TRBV27; D remains ambiguous. Trimming left V 6 bases short and J 4 bases short, with 14 bases between. The CDR3 runs 14 residues. Germline values: CDR1 MNHEY, CDR2 SMNVEV (reference sequence). The CDR3: CASRPSGPADTQYF. CDR3 nucleotide sequence: TGTGCCAGCAGACCGTCAGGCCCGGCAGATACGCAGTATTTT.

This clone was seen a handful of times. The chain combines TRBV7-9 with TRBJ1-5, with unresolved D. Trimming left V 0 bases short and J 3 bases short, with 9 bases between. CDR1 SEHNR and CDR2 FQNEAQ come from the germline V gene (reference sequence). This CDR3 comprises 15 residues. The CDR3 reads CASSLADNPNQPQHF. CDR3 in DNA: TGTGCCAGCAGCTTAGCCGACAACCCCAATCAGCCCCAGCATTTT.

This chain links TRBV4-1 with TRBJ2-1, with 7 bases aligning to TRBD2. The CDR3 sequence is 14 residues long. Germline assignment: CDR1 MGHRA and CDR2 YSYEKL. Trimming took 2 bases from V and 5 from J; bases not matched to a gene: 3. The CDR3: CASSQLRGDNEQFF. CDR3 sequence (DNA): TGCGCCAGCAGCCAACTCCGGGGGGACAATGAGCAGTTCTTC.

This clone was found once. This chain connects TRBV5-1 to TRBJ2-1; 7 positions match TRBD2. The V and J ends lost 1 base and 0 bases, in that order; junction bases with no gene match: 7. Germline loops: CDR1 SGHRS, CDR2 YFSETQ. The CDR3 contains 17 residues. The chain's CDR3 is CASSLSLAASSYNEQFF. The CDR3 DNA follows: TGCGCCAGCAGCTTGTCGCTAGCGGCTAGCTCCTACAATGAGCAGTTCTTC.

In this sample, this clone turned up a few times. The chain couples TRBV7-2 to TRBJ2-1; 7 nucleotides match TRBD2. CDR1 and CDR2 from the germline V gene are SGHTA and FQGNSA. The J segment lost 8 bases and the V segment lost 4 bases, leaving 14 bases of the junction unmatched. The CDR3 totals 16 residues. CDR3 protein: CASSYRGVSGTDEQFF. In nucleotides, the CDR3 is TGTGCCAGCAGCTACCGGGGGGTCAGTGGCACGGATGAGCAGTTCTTC.

The chain recombines TRBV7-2 with TRBJ1-4, with no clear D. Trimming removed 5 bases at V and 7 bases at J, with 11 bases between. The length of the CDR3 is 13 residues. Germline lookup yields CDR1 SGHTA and CDR2 FQGNSA. The CDR3 protein is CASSPDPGEKLFF. CDR3 bases: TGTGCCAGCAGCCCAGACCCCGGTGAAAAACTGTTTTTT.

The chain is built from TRBV18 and TRBJ2-5; D is unresolved. V was pared by 2 bases and J by 5 bases, with 6 bases between. The CDR3 totals 12 residues. Germline lookup yields CDR1 KGHSH and CDR2 LQKENI. This chain's CDR3 is CASSPNGETQYF. CDR3 DNA sequence: TGTGCCAGCTCACCAAATGGGGAGACCCAGTACTTC.

The gene calls are TRBV15 and TRBJ2-2; TRBD1 matches 12 bases. Germline lookup yields CDR1 LNHNV and CDR2 YYDKDF (reference sequence). This CDR3 contains 18 residues. V gave up 2 bases and J gave up 0 bases; unmatched junction bases: 4. CDR3 DNA sequence: TGTGCCACCAGCAGACCCGGGACAGGGGGCGCGAACACCGGGGAGCTGTTTTTT. This translates into CATSRPGTGGANTGELFF.

The rearrangement links TRBV7-2 to TRBJ2-2; 11 nucleotides line up with TRBD1. The trim removed 5 bases at V and 4 bases at J, leaving 3 bases unmatched. Germline lookup yields CDR1 SGHTA and CDR2 FQGNSA. The CDR3 is 15 residues long. CDR3 sequence reads: CASSRDRGGTGELFF. CDR3 sequence (DNA): TGTGCCAGCAGCCGGGACAGGGGGGGCACCGGGGAGCTGTTTTTT.

The J gene is TRBJ2-3, the V gene TRBV29-1; 7 bases fit TRBD2. In germline, CDR1 is SQVTM, CDR2 ANQGSEA. Unmatched junction bases numbered 8, after V lost 1 base and J lost 1 base. CDR3 length: 16 residues. The CDR3 coding sequence is TGCAGCGTTGAAGGGGAAATAGCGGGCCGCACAGATACGCAGTATTTT. It codes for CSVEGEIAGRTDTQYF.

The chain employs TRBV7-2 and TRBJ1-2, with a weak D call TRBD1 (6 bases). The CDR3 loop spans 13 amino acids. The V end was cut by 2 bases, the J end by 4 bases, with 8 bases between. Germline V gene lookup returns CDR1 SGHTA and CDR2 FQGNSA. CDR3 sequence: CASSLKTGYGYTF. In DNA, the CDR3 is TGTGCCAGCAGCTTAAAGACAGGCTATGGCTACACCTTC.

The chain joins TRBV18 to TRBJ2-6, with 11 bases fitting TRBD2. Germline values: CDR1 KGHSH, CDR2 LQKENI. V shed 0 bases, J shed 2 bases, and the junction held 6 bases outside the gene matches. This CDR3 has 19 amino acids. The CDR3 coding sequence is TGTGCCAGCTCACCACCGCGGGTAGCGGGGGGGCCTGGGGCCAACGTCCTGACTTTC. Translation gives CASSPPRVAGGPGANVLTF.

The V gene is TRBV7-2, the J gene TRBJ1-3; D gene ambiguous. This CDR3 is built from 16 residues. V was shortened by 1 base and J by 4 bases, with 14 bases between the two germline ends. Germline V gene lookup returns CDR1 SGHTA and CDR2 FQGNSA. The CDR3: CASSLGVVNVGNTIYF. The DNA of the CDR3 is TGTGCCAGCAGCTTAGGGGTCGTTAATGTCGGAAACACCATATATTTT.

This clone came up once. The chain recombines TRBV6-5 with TRBJ2-1; the match to TRBD1 covers 7 bases. This CDR3 contains 14 residues. Germline CDR1 is MNHEY and CDR2 is SVGAGI. V gave up 5 bases and J gave up 6 bases; unmatched junction bases: 7. The CDR3 region has the DNA TGTGCCAGCAGTCCCGACAGGGTGGTCAATGAGCAGTTCTTC. Protein product: CASSPDRVVNEQFF.

This chain links TRBV7-2 with TRBJ2-3; D is possibly TRBD1 or TRBD2 (5 bases each). The CDR3 runs 14 residues. CDR1 and CDR2 (germline): SGHTA, FQGNSA. Trimming shortened V by 1 base and J by 6 bases, and 11 bases separated the two germline ends. CDR3 residues: CASSLVEGLDTQYF. The CDR3 DNA is TGTGCCAGCAGCTTAGTAGAGGGGCTCGATACGCAGTATTTT.

The rearrangement links TRBV4-1 to TRBJ2-1, with 13 bases aligning to TRBD2. Per the germline V gene, CDR1 is MGHRA and CDR2 is YSYEKL. The CDR3 runs 15 residues. Trimming removed 3 bases from V and 8 bases from J; junction bases left unmatched: 4. This chain's CDR3 is CASSQVGLAGHEQFF. CDR3 bases: TGCGCCAGCAGCCAGGTGGGACTAGCGGGACATGAGCAGTTCTTC.

This chain uses TRBV7-2 with TRBJ2-3, with D perhaps matching TRBD1 or TRBD2 (5 bases each). Germline V gives CDR1 SGHTA, CDR2 FQGNSA. Trimming shortened V by 3 bases and J by 9 bases, and 10 bases separated the two germline ends. CDR3 length: 12 residues. The CDR3: CASSLAWDTQYF. DNA for the CDR3: TGTGCCAGCAGCTTGGCATGGGACACGCAGTATTTT. Looking up the rest from reference TRBV7-2 and TRBJ2-3 gives the full variable domain: GAGVSQSPSNKVTEKGKDVELRCDPISGHTALYWYRQSLGQGLEFLIYFQGNSAPDKSGLPSDRFSAERTGGSVSTLTIQRTQQEDSAVYLCASSLAWDTQYFGPGTRLTVL.

The chain combines TRBV7-2 with TRBJ1-1; D possibly corresponds to TRBD1 (5 bases). The CDR3 has 14 amino acids. CDR1 is SGHTA, CDR2 FQGNSA, per germline. Trimming stripped 3 bases from V and 3 bases from J, with 11 bases between. CDR3 nucleotides: TGTGCCAGCAGCTTCGTAAGGGGCCACACTGAAGCTTTCTTT. This gives the protein CASSFVRGHTEAFF.

This clone has more than one count but fewer than ten. V and J are TRBV2 and TRBJ2-1; weak D call: TRBD1 (5 bases). Between the trimmed V and J ends, which lost 2 bases and 3 bases, there was a span of 5 bases. This CDR3 comprises 13 residues. The germline V gene has CDR1 SNHLY and CDR2 FYNNEI. This CDR3 reads CASSEQGYNEQFF. As DNA, the CDR3 is TGTGCCAGCAGTGAACAGGGCTACAATGAGCAGTTCTTC.

The chain links TRBV11-1 to TRBJ1-1, with D maybe TRBD1 (5 bases). CDR3 size: 14 residues. Germline V gene sequence: CDR1 SGHAT, CDR2 FQDESV (reference sequence). The germline V and J ends were trimmed by 4 bases and 0 bases, with 9 bases remaining between them. CDR3 sequence: CASSSNRLNTEAFF. CDR3 nucleotides: TGTGCCAGCAGCTCAAACAGGTTGAACACTGAAGCTTTCTTT.

This clone was recorded only once. The chain combines TRBV30 with TRBJ1-2, with D possibly matching TRBD1 (6 bases). Germline V gene sequence: CDR1 GTSNPN, CDR2 SVGIG (reference sequence). V was clipped by 5 bases and J by 5 bases, with 15 bases between them. The CDR3 runs 13 residues. The CDR3 DNA follows: TGTGCCTGGGAAAGACAGGCAAGTTATGGCTACACCTTC. The encoded protein is CAWERQASYGYTF.

The chain is built from TRBV5-4 and TRBJ2-1; D may correspond to TRBD1 or TRBD2 (5 bases each). Germline CDR1 and CDR2: SGHNT and YYREEE (reference sequence). V was pared by 4 bases and J by 2 bases, with 13 bases between. This CDR3 is 15 amino acids long. The CDR3: CASSPGAGAYNEQFF. CDR3 bases: TGTGCCAGCAGCCCCGGGGCAGGCGCCTACAATGAGCAGTTCTTC. The complete variable domain, with remaining parts taken from reference TRBV5-4 and TRBJ2-1, reads ETGVTQSPTHLIKTRGQQVTLRCSSQSGHNTVSWYQQALGQGPQFIFQYYREEENGRGNFPPRFSGLQFPNYSSELNVNALELDDSALYLCASSPGAGAYNEQFFGPGTRLTVL.

This clone was detected only once. The rearrangement joins TRBV25-1 to TRBJ1-2, with a weak D call TRBD1 (6 bases). The CDR3 has 14 residues. Germline assignment: CDR1 MGHDK and CDR2 SYGVNS. With 6 bases removed from V and 2 bases from J, the gap between germline ends came to 13 bases. CDR3 loop: CASSPTGTNYGYTF. CDR3 DNA sequence: TGTGCCAGCAGCCCCACCGGGACAAACTATGGCTACACCTTC.

The V call is TRBV5-1, the J call TRBJ2-7, with TRBD1 identical over 8 bases. Germline assignment: CDR1 SGHRS and CDR2 YFSETQ. The CDR3 is made up of 14 amino acids. With V trimmed by 0 bases and J by 3 bases, 2 bases remained unmatched. The CDR3 protein is CASSLGTGFYEQYF. The CDR3 DNA follows: TGCGCCAGCAGCTTGGGGACAGGGTTCTACGAGCAGTACTTC. Full variable domain (rest looked up from reference TRBV5-1 and TRBJ2-7): KAGVTQTPRYLIKTRGQQVTLSCSPISGHRSVSWYQQTPGQGLQFLFEYFSETQRNKGNFPGRFSGRQFSNSRSEMNVSTLELGDSALYLCASSLGTGFYEQYFGPGTRLTVT.